A single sample gave rise to the 12 T cell receptor beta chains below, sequenced in a study of T cell responses to AZD1222 COVID-19 vaccine. Sequenced by immunoSEQ multiplex PCR; TCRdb stores in-frame clones only, minus some. The sample has over 70,000 clones, around three quarters seen once. Specimen: peripheral blood, collected 28 days after the second dose of the MenACWY control vaccine. The receptors originated from an adult who received the MenACWY meningococcal vaccine as a control.

The chain has TRBV7-9 and TRBJ2-1; D not resolved. Between the trimmed V and J ends, which lost 6 bases and 9 bases, there was a span of 12 bases. Per germline, CDR1 SEHNR and CDR2 FQNEAQ (reference sequence). The CDR3 is 12 amino acids. DNA for the CDR3: TGTGCCAGCAGATCCGAGGTAGTTGAGCAGTTCTTC. Protein sequence: CASRSEVVEQFF. Together with reference TRBV7-9 and TRBJ2-1, the CDR3 gives the full variable domain: DTGVSQNPRHKITKRGQNVTFRCDPISEHNRLYWYRQTLGQGPEFLTYFQNEAQLEKSRLLSDRFSAERPKGSFSTLEIQRTEQGDSAMYLCASRSEVVEQFFGPGTRLTVL.

V and J are TRBV19 and TRBJ2-1, with 10 bases fitting TRBD2. The CDR3 totals 13 residues. Germline-derived CDR1 and CDR2 are LNHDA and SQIVND (reference sequence). With V trimmed by 10 bases and J by 8 bases, 8 bases remained unmatched. The CDR3 region has the DNA TGTGCCACTTCAGCGGGGGGGCCCTATGAGCAGTTCTTC. Encoded protein: CATSAGGPYEQFF.

The rearrangement joins TRBV29-1 to TRBJ2-7; 8 bases line up with TRBD2. The CDR3 covers 13 residues. Germline V gene lookup returns CDR1 SQVTM and CDR2 ANQGSEA. V dropped 5 bases and J dropped 7; count of bases not matched to a gene: 10. CDR3 coding DNA: TGCAGCGTTCGGGAGGGCCCAAAGATAGAGCAGTACTTC. As protein: CSVREGPKIEQYF.

The chain carries TRBV3-1 (or the pseudogene TRBV3-2) and TRBJ2-7; a possible D gene is TRBD2 (6 bases). Per the germline V gene, CDR1 is LGHDT and CDR2 is YNNKEL (reference sequence). With 4 bases removed from V and 7 bases from J, the gap between germline ends came to 11 bases. CDR3 length: 12 amino acids. CDR3 sequence (DNA): TGTGCCAGCAGCCGCCTGGGGAGGGAGCAGTACTTC. Translation gives CASSRLGREQYF.

The gene calls are TRBV15 and TRBJ1-4; 7 bases are shared with TRBD1. V lost 4 bases to trimming and J lost 8 bases; unmatched junction nucleotides: 7. Germline V gene lookup returns CDR1 LNHNV and CDR2 YYDKDF (reference sequence). The CDR3 spans 14 residues. CDR3 region: CATSMTGPREKLFF. In DNA, the CDR3 is TGTGCCACCAGCATGACAGGGCCGAGGGAAAAACTGTTTTTT.

The CDR3 protein is CASSQQGDLYNEQFF. CDR3 in DNA: TGTGCCAGCAGCCAACAGGGGGACCTATACAATGAGCAGTTCTTC. The chain is built from TRBV6-5 and TRBJ2-1; TRBD1 matches at 8 bases. The germline gives CDR1 MNHEY, CDR2 SVGAGI. The CDR3 loop spans 15 amino acids. Trimming took 6 bases from V and 4 from J; bases not matched to a gene: 8.

This clone was detected once. This chain joins TRBV9 and TRBJ2-3; D not resolved. This CDR3 comprises 13 residues. The V end lost 2 bases, the J end lost 1 base, and 5 bases lay between the germline ends. CDR1 is SGDLS and CDR2 is YYNGEE in the germline V gene. CDR3 in DNA: TGTGCCAGCAGCGTCCAGGGCACAGATACGCAGTATTTT. It is translated as CASSVQGTDTQYF.

V usage is TRBV7-8 and J usage is TRBJ2-1; 11 nucleotides match TRBD2. This CDR3 comprises 18 residues. Germline V CDR1 and CDR2: SGHVS, FQNEAQ. Germline trimming cut 5 bases from V and 2 bases from J; bases unmatched to any gene: 11. In DNA, the CDR3 is TGTGCCAGCAGCGCACCACCGGGACTAGCGGTCCCCTACAATGAGCAGTTCTTC. Translating gives CASSAPPGLAVPYNEQFF. The whole variable domain, filled in from reference TRBV7-8 and TRBJ2-1, reads GAGVSQSPRYKVAKRGQDVALRCDPISGHVSLFWYQQALGQGPEFLTYFQNEAQLDKSGLPSDRFFAERPEGSVSTLKIQRTQQEDSAVYLCASSAPPGLAVPYNEQFFGPGTRLTVL.

CDR3 region: CSASVRDTEAFF. The DNA of the CDR3 is TGCAGTGCTAGTGTTCGGGACACTGAAGCTTTCTTT. The chain uses TRBV20-1 and TRBJ1-1; the D is unclear. Germline values: CDR1 DFQATT, CDR2 SNEGSKA (reference sequence). The CDR3 covers 12 residues. Between the trimmed V and J ends, which lost 3 bases and 3 bases, there was a span of 8 bases.

This clone appeared a few times. The V and J genes are TRBV2 and TRBJ1-6, with D maybe TRBD1 (5 bases). The germline gives CDR1 SNHLY, CDR2 FYNNEI. V was shortened by 6 bases and J by 13 bases, with 22 bases between the two germline ends. The CDR3 contains 15 residues. The CDR3: CASSLSTPGDGPLHF. The DNA of the CDR3 is TGTGCCAGCAGCCTTTCCACCCCGGGGGATGGGCCCCTCCACTTT.

The chain combines TRBV29-1 with TRBJ2-3; TRBD2 agrees at 7 bases. The CDR3 has 14 amino acids. CDR1 is SQVTM, CDR2 ANQGSEA, per germline. Trimming cost V 6 bases and J 3 bases; bases outside gene matches: 9. CDR3 in amino acids: CSVAVGGETDTQYF. Here the CDR3 DNA reads TGCAGCGTGGCGGTGGGGGGGGAAACAGATACGCAGTATTTT.

The table lists this clone with a few counts. This chain connects TRBV5-5 to TRBJ1-2; TRBD1 might be the D (6 bases). This CDR3 spans 14 amino acids. In germline, CDR1 is SGHKS, CDR2 YYEKEE (reference sequence). With 0 bases removed from V and 7 bases from J, the gap between germline ends came to 13 bases. The CDR3 DNA is TGTGCCAGCAGCTTGGCCTTGAGGGGGTCTGGCTACACCTTC. Translated, it gives CASSLALRGSGYTF.